Presented here are 7 T cell receptor beta chains from one specimen sequenced in a study of blood T cell repertoires in COVID-19. Measured with immunoSEQ multiplex PCR; TCRdb has only the in-frame clones, and not every one. The data contain some 240,000 clones, 75% to 90% of them singletons. The sample comprised peripheral blood. The receptors were sampled from a man aged 55-75 years who had recovered from COVID-19.

The chain has TRBV4-1 and TRBJ1-2; 10 bases line up with TRBD1. The junction had 4 bases not matched to a gene; V was cut back by 4 bases and J by 5 bases. The CDR3 consists of 14 residues. Germline CDR1 reads MGHRA; CDR2 reads YSYEKL. CDR3 protein: CASSPTGGAYGYTF. CDR3 DNA: TGCGCCAGCAGCCCGACAGGGGGCGCGTATGGCTACACCTTC.

This rearrangement joins TRBV6-5 to TRBJ1-3; TRBD1 agrees at 10 bases. J was trimmed by 6 bases and V by 6 bases; bases with no gene match: 2. The CDR3 is made up of 13 amino acids. The germline CDR1 and CDR2 sequences are MNHEY and SVGAGI. The CDR3 reads CASRTGGENTIYF. In DNA form, the CDR3 reads TGTGCCAGCAGGACAGGGGGCGAAAACACCATATATTTT.

V is TRBV28 and J is TRBJ2-2; 9 bases line up with TRBD2. Germline V gene sequence: CDR1 MDHEN, CDR2 SYDVKM. This CDR3 is built from 16 residues. The V segment lost 4 bases and the J segment 8 bases; nucleotides outside the gene matches: 11. The CDR3 bases are TGTGCCAGCAGTTCCCCCGGGAAGCGGGGGGTAGGGGAGCTGTTTTTT. Its translation: CASSSPGKRGVGELFF.

The rearrangement joins TRBV19 to TRBJ1-5; 9 positions match TRBD1. CDR1 LNHDA and CDR2 SQIVND come from the germline V gene (reference sequence). The V gene end was trimmed by 7 bases and the J gene end by 0 bases; junction bases not matched to a gene: 4. This CDR3 region has 15 residues. CDR3: CASIRQGGSNQPQHF. CDR3 nucleotides: TGTGCCAGTATAAGACAGGGGGGTAGCAATCAGCCCCAGCATTTT.

This rearrangement joins TRBV7-2 to TRBJ2-5; perhaps TRBD1 as D (5 bases). Trimming left V 5 bases short and J 5 bases short, with 12 bases between. Germline V gene sequence: CDR1 SGHTA, CDR2 FQGNSA. The CDR3 spans 13 residues. CDR3 amino acids: CASSKEAGETQYF. Here the CDR3 DNA reads TGTGCCAGCAGCAAAGAGGCAGGGGAGACCCAGTACTTC.

The chain has TRBV5-5 and TRBJ2-7; a possible D gene is TRBD2 (5 bases). The CDR3 is 16 residues long. CDR1 and CDR2 (germline): SGHKS, YYEKEE (reference sequence). V was shortened by 3 bases and J by 5 bases, with 21 bases between the two germline ends. The CDR3 region has the DNA TGTGCCAGCAGCTCGAGGGCAAGCGCTACTGTGAACGAGCAGTACTTC. This gives the protein CASSSRASATVNEQYF.

The chain carries TRBV27 and TRBJ2-4, with D maybe TRBD1 (5 bases). CDR3 length: 13 residues. Per the germline V gene, CDR1 is MNHEY and CDR2 is SMNVEV (reference sequence). V was shortened by 5 bases and J by 8 bases, with 13 bases between the two germline ends. Here the CDR3 reads CASSRVDRDIQYF. The DNA of the CDR3 is TGTGCCAGCAGTCGCGTAGACAGAGACATTCAGTACTTC.